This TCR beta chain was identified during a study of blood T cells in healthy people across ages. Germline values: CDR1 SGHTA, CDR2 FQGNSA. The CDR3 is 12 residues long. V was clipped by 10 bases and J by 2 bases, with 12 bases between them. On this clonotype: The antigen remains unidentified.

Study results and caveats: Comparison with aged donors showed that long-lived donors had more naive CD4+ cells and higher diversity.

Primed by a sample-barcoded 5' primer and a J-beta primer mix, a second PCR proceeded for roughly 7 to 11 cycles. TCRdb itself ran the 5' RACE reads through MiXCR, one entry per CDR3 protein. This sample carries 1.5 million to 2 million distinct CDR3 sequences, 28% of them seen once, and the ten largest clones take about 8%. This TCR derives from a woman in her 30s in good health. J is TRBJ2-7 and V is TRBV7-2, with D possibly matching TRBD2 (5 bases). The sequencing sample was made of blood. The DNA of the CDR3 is TGTGCCACCGCATCCGGGGCCTACGAGCAGTACTTC. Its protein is CATASGAYEQYF. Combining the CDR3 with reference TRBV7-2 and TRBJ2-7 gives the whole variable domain GAGVSQSPSNKVTEKGKDVELRCDPISGHTALYWYRQSLGQGLEFLIYFQGNSAPDKSGLPSDRFSAERTGGSVSTLTIQRTQQEDSAVYLCATASGAYEQYFGPGTRLTVT.